This TCR beta chain came from a study of blood T cell repertoires in COVID-19. For the study at large: There were acute and convalescent COVID-19 samples, and they came from the United States, Italy and Spain. The cDNA or gDNA used as material had been derived from T cells, B-cell-depleted T cells, or PBMCs.

Trimming cost V 2 bases and J 0 bases, with 8 bases left between them. The CDR3 sequence is 14 residues long. Germline V gene sequence: CDR1 SGHRS, CDR2 YFSETQ. Per the original data handling: Using reference gene primer amplification, nucleated cell counts were estimated. The protocol was immunoSEQ multiplex PCR, while the TCRdb copy is restricted to in-frame clones and leaves out a portion. V and J calls and clone size follow that table, whereas D and trimming were derived from the DNA. The table has 160,000 or so clones, roughly nine tenths seen once. This chain uses TRBV5-1 with TRBJ1-2; D not resolved. The specimen was peripheral blood. The clonotype originates from a man between 60 and 75 years old with acute or convalescent COVID-19. The CDR3 loop is CASSFQATNYGYTF. In DNA form, the CDR3 reads TGCGCCAGCAGCTTCCAGGCCACTAACTATGGCTACACCTTC.